This T cell receptor (beta chain) appears in the sequencing data of a study of T-cell memory formation after mild COVID-19. Study results and limitations: Some responding clones appeared in pre-infection memory, suggesting cross-reactive memory joined. CM and EM subsets held most contracting CD4+ clones; EMRA held CD8+ ones.

UMIs and sample barcodes were carried by the TCR alpha and TCR beta cDNA libraries that 5'RACE produced using constant-segment primers. In TCRdb, the 5' RACE reads were re-called with MiXCR into one record per CDR3 protein. The data hold approximately 400,000 distinct CDR3 sequences, with around 24% observed a single time. A few counts support this clonotype. Its specificity is unknown. CDR3 length: 13 amino acids. The germline V gene encodes CDR1 DFQATT and CDR2 SNEGSKA (reference sequence). Trimming removed 5 bases at V and 6 bases at J, with 14 bases between. Sample: PBMCs or a T cell subset sorted from them (not recorded which). The clonotype was recovered from an adult woman who had mild COVID-19 (a few samples of this study predate the infection). Cell type and time point are not known. This chain joins TRBV20-1 and TRBJ2-1; perhaps TRBD1 as D (5 bases). The chain's CDR3 is CSALGRVRNEQFF. CDR3 DNA: TGCAGTGCTCTTGGCAGGGTCCGCAATGAGCAGTTCTTC.